The clone carrying this T cell receptor (beta chain) showed up just once. The sample is drawn from a study of blood T cell repertoires in COVID-19. Study in general: Samples came from the United States, Italy and Spain, spanning acute and convalescent COVID-19.

Per the authors' pipeline: Estimation of nucleated cell counts was performed using reference gene primer amplification. The assay was immunoSEQ multiplex PCR, and TCRdb's table has in-frame clones only and misses some. The V and J calls and clone size are taken from that table; D and trimming were inferred from the DNA. This sample has tens of thousands of clones; 70% to 90% occur once, and the top ten carry 12%. CDR1 is GTSNPN and CDR2 is SVGIG in the germline V gene (reference sequence). Trimming cost V 5 bases and J 2 bases; bases outside gene matches: 5. This CDR3 spans 14 amino acids. The sequence came from a human donor in a cohort sampled during active COVID-19. This chain joins TRBV30 and TRBJ2-2, with 7 bases lining up with TRBD2. Sequencing was done on a sample of peripheral blood. The CDR3 loop is CAWARLANTGELFF. CDR3 nucleotides: TGTGCCTGGGCAAGACTAGCTAACACCGGGGAGCTGTTTTTT.